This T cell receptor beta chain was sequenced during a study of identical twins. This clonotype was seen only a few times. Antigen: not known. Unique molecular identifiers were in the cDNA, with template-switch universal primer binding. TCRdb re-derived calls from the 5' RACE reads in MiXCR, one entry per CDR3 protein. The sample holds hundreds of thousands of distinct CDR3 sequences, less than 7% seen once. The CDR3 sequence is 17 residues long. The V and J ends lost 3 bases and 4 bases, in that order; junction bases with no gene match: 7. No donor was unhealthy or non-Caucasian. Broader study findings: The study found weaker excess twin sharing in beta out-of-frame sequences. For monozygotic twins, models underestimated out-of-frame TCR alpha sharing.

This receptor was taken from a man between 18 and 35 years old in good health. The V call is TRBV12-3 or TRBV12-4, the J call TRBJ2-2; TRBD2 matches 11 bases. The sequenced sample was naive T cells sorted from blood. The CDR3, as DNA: TGTGCCAGCAGTTTCGCTAGCGGGAGGTTGAGCACCGGGGAGCTGTTTTTT. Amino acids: CASSFASGRLSTGELFF.